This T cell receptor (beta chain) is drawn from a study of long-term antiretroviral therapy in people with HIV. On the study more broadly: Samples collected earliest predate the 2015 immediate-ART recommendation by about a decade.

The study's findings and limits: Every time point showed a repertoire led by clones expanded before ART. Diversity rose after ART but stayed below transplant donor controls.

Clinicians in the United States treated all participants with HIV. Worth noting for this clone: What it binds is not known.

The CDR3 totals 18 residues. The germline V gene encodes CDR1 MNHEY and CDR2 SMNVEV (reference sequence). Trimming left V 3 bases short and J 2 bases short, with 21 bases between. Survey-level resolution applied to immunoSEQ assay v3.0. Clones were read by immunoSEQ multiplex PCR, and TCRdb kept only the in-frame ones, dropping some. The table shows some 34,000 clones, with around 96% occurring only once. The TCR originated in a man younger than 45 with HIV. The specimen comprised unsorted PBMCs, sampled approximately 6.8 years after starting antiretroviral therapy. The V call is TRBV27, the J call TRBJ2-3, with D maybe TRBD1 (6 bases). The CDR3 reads CASSLGLQGLWDTDTQYF. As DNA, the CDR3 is TGTGCCAGCAGTTTGGGCCTACAGGGATTGTGGGACACAGATACGCAGTATTTT.